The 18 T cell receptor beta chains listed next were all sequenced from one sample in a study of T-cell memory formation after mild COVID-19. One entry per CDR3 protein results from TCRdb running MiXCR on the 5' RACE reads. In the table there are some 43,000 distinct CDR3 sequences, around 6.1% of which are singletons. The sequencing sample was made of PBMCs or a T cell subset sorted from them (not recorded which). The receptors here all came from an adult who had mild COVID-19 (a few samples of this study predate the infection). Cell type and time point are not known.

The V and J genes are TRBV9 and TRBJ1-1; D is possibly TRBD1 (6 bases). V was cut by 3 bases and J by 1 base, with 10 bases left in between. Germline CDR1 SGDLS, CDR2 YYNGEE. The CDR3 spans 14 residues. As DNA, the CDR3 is TGTGCCAGCAGCGCGGACAGTTGGAACACTGAAGCTTTCTTT. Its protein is CASSADSWNTEAFF. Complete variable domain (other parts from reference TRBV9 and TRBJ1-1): DSGVTQTPKHLITATGQRVTLRCSPRSGDLSVYWYQQSLDQGLQFLIQYYNGEERAKGNILERFSAQQFPDLHSELNLSSLELGDSALYFCASSADSWNTEAFFGQGTRLTVV.

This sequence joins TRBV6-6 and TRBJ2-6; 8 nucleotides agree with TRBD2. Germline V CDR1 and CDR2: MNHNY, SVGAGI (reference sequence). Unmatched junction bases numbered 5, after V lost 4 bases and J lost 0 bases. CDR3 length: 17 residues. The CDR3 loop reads CASSFTAGGSGANVLTF. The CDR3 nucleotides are TGTGCCAGCAGTTTCACCGCGGGGGGCTCTGGGGCCAACGTCCTGACTTTC.

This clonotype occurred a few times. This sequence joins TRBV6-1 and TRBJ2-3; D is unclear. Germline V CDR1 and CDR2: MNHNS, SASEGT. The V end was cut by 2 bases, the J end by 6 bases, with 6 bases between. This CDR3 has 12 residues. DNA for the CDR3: TGTGCCAGCAGTGAAAGGTGGGATACGCAGTATTTT. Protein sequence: CASSERWDTQYF.

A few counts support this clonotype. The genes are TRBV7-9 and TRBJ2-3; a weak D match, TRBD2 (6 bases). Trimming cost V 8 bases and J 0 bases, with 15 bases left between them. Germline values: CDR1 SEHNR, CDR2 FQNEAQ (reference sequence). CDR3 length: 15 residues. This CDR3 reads CASSWVSGSTDTQYF. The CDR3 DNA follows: TGTGCCAGCTCCTGGGTTAGCGGCAGCACAGATACGCAGTATTTT.

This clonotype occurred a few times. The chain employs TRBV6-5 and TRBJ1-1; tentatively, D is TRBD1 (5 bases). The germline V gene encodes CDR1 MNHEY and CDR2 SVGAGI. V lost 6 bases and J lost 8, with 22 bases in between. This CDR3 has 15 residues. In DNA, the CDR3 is TGTGCCAGCAGACACCCCCGAATGGACCGGGACGAAGCTTTCTTT. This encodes CASRHPRMDRDEAFF.

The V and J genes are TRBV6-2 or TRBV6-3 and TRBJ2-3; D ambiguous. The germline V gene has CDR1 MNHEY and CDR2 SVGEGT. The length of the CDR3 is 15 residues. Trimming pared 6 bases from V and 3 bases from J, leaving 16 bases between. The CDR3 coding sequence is TGTGCCAGCAGAAACTCGTTGGGCCGGACAGATACGCAGTATTTT. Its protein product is CASRNSLGRTDTQYF.

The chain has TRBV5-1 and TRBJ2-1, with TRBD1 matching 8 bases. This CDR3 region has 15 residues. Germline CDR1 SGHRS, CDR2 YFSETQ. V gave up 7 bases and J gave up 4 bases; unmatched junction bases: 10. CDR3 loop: CASRRGQGYYNEQFF. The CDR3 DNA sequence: TGCGCCAGCCGGCGTGGACAGGGATATTACAATGAGCAGTTCTTC.

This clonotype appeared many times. CDR3 bases: TGTGCCAGCAGCGTAGGAACAGTGAGCAATCAGCCCCAGCATTTT. It yields the protein CASSVGTVSNQPQHF. This chain links TRBV9 with TRBJ1-5; no clear D gene. Trimming took off 0 bases at V and 1 base at J, with 8 bases between the two ends. Germline lookup yields CDR1 SGDLS and CDR2 YYNGEE. This CDR3 is 15 amino acids long.

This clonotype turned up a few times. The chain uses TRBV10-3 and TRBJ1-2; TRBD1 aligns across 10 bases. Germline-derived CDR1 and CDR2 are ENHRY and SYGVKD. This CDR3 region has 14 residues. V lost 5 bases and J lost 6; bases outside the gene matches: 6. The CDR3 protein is CAISLGQGGNGYTF. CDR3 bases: TGTGCCATCAGTTTAGGACAGGGGGGTAATGGCTACACCTTC.

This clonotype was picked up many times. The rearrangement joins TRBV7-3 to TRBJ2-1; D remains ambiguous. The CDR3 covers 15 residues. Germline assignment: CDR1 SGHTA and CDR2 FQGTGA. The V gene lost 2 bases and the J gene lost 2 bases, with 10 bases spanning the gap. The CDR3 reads CASSLGEQTYNEQFF. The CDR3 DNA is TGTGCCAGCAGCTTAGGTGAACAGACCTACAATGAGCAGTTCTTC.

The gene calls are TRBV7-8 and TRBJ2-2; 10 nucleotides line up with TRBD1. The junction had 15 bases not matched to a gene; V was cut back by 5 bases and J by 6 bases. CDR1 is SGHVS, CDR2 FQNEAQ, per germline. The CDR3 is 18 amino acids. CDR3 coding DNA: TGTGCCAGCAGCCGTATTCGTAACCGGGACAGGGGATCCGGGGAGCTGTTTTTT. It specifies CASSRIRNRDRGSGELFF.

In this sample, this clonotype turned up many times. The CDR3 spells CASSPLHGGAAEQFF. The CDR3, as DNA: TGCGCCAGCAGCCCCCTACATGGGGGGGCCGCTGAGCAGTTCTTC. This chain joins TRBV4-1 and TRBJ2-1; maybe TRBD2 (7 bases). The length of the CDR3 is 15 residues. Germline V CDR1 and CDR2: MGHRA, YSYEKL. Trimming left V 4 bases short and J 9 bases short, with 19 bases between.

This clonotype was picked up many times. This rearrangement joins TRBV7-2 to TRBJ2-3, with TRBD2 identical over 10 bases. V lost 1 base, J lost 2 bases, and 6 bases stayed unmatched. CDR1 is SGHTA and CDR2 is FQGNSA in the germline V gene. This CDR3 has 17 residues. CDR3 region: CASSLGLLAGLTDTQYF. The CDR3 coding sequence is TGTGCCAGCAGCTTAGGCCTACTAGCGGGGCTCACAGATACGCAGTATTTT.

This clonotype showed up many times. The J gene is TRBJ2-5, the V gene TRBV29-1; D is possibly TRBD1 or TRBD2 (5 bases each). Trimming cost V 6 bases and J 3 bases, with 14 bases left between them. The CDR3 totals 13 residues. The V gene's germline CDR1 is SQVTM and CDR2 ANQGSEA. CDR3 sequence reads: CSVAPGTKETQYF. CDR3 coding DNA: TGCAGCGTGGCCCCCGGGACGAAAGAGACCCAGTACTTC.

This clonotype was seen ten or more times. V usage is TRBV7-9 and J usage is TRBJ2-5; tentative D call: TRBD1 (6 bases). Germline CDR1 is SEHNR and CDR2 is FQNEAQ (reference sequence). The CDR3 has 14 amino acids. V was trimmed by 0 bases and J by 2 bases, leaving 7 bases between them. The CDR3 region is CASSLARGQETQYF. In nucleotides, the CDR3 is TGTGCCAGCAGCTTAGCCAGGGGACAAGAGACCCAGTACTTC.

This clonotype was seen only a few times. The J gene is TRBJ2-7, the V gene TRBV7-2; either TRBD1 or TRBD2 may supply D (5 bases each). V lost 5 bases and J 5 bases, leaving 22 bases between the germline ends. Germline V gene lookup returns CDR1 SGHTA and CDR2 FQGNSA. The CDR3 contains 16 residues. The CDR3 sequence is CASSPEGSSGLHEQYF. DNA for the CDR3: TGTGCCAGCAGCCCCGAGGGTAGCTCAGGGTTACACGAGCAGTACTTC.

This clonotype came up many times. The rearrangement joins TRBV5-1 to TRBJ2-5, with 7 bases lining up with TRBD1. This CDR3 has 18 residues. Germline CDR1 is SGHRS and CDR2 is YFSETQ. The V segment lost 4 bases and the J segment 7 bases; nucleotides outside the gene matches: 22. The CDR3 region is CASSLTENFRDSVGTQYF. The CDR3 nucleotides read TGCGCCAGCAGCCTTACCGAGAATTTCCGGGACAGTGTCGGGACCCAGTACTTC.

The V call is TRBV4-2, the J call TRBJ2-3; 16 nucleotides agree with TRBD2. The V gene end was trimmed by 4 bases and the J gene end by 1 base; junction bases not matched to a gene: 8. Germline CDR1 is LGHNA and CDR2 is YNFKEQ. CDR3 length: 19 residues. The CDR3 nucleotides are TGTGCCAGCAGCCCGGAGTCCGGGACTAGCGGGGGGGGCACAGATACGCAGTATTTT. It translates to CASSPESGTSGGGTDTQYF.